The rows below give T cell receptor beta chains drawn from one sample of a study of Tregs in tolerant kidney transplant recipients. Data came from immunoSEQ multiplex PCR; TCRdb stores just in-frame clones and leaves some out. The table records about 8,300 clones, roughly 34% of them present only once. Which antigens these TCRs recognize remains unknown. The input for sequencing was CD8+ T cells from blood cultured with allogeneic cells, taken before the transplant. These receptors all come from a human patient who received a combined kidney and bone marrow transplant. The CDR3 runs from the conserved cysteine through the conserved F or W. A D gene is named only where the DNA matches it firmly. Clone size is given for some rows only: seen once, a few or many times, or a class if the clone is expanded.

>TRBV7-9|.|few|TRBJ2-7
TGTGCCAGCAGCCTCTCCGGGACACCGGACTACGAGCAGTACTTC
CASSLSGTPDYEQYF
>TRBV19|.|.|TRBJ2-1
TGTGCCAGTAGTATGAGTGGCGGGAATGAGCAGTTCTTC
CASSMSGGNEQFF
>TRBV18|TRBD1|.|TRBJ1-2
TGTGCCAGCTCACCGGGACAGGGGTATGGCTATGGCTACACCTTC
CASSPGQGYGYGYTF
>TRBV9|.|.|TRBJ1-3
TGTGCCAGCAGCCCACTCGGGAGCTCTGGAAACACCATATATTTT
CASSPLGSSGNTIYF
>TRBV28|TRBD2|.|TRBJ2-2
TGTGCCAGTGGACTAGCGGAGACCGGGGAGCTGTTTTTT
CASGLAETGELFF
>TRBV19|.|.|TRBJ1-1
TGTGCCAGTAGTATTAGTGCATTGATGAACACTGAAGCTTTCTTT
CASSISALMNTEAFF
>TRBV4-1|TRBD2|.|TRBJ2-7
TGCGCCAGCAGCCCAGCGGGGGGCTCCTACGAGCAGTACTTC
CASSPAGGSYEQYF
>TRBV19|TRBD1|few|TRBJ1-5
TGTGCCAGTAGTATGAGGACAGGGGCCTCTTATAGCAATCAGCCCCAGCATTTT
CASSMRTGASYSNQPQHF
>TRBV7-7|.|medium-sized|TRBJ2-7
TGTGCCAGCAGCTCCTCACTAGGGTACGAGCAGTACTTC
CASSSSLGYEQYF
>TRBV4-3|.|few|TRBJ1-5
TGCGCCAGCAGCCAAGTAGCAGGGATCAATCAGCCCCAGCATTTT
CASSQVAGINQPQHF
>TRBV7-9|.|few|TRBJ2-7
TGTGCCAGCAGTCCAGCGGGTTTCTACGAGCAGTACTTC
CASSPAGFYEQYF
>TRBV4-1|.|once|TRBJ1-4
TGCGCCAGCAGCCACAGGGAAGGTAATGAAAAACTGTTTTTT
CASSHREGNEKLFF
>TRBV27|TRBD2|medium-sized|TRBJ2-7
TGTGCCAGCCGACGGGGGGTAAACGAGCAGTACTTC
CASRRGVNEQYF
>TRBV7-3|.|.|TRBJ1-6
TGCGCCAGCAGCCAAGACGGGGGTTCACCCCTCCACTTT
CASSQDGGSPLHF
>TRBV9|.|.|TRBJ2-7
TGTGCCAGCAGCGTGGGGCCCGGCAAGGGTATCTACGAGCAGTACTTC
CASSVGPGKGIYEQYF
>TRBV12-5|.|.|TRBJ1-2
TGTGCTAGTGGTTTGAAGATTGGGGGCAGGGGTTATGGCTACACCTTC
CASGLKIGGRGYGYTF
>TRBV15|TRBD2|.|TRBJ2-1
TGTGCCACCAGCAGAGATTGGCTAGCGGGGTACAATGAGCAGTTCTTC
CATSRDWLAGYNEQFF
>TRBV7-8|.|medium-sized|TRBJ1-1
TGTGCCAGCAGCCCCCTAGGCGGGTACACTGAAGCTTTCTTT
CASSPLGGYTEAFF
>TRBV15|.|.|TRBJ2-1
TGTGCCACCAGCACCGGCCCGGGGAATGAGCAGTTCTTC
CATSTGPGNEQFF
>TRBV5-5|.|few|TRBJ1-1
TGTGCCGGTTCGGGGGGCGGCACTGAAGCTTTCTTT
CAGSGGGTEAFF
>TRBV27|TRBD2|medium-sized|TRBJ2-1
TGTGCCAGCAGTCCCGGGACTAGCGGGTACAATGAGCAGTTCTTC
CASSPGTSGYNEQFF
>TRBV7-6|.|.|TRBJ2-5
TGTGCCAGCAGCTCGTTAGAGACCCAGTACTTC
CASSSLETQYF
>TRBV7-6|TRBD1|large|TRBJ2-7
TGTGCCAGCAGCTTAGCCATAGGACAGGACCCCGAGCAGTACTTC
CASSLAIGQDPEQYF
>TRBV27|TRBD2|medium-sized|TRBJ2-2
TGTGCCAGTGCTAGCGGGCGGGAGGACGGGGAGCTGTTTTTT
CASASGREDGELFF
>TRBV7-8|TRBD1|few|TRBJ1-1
TGTGCCAGCAGCTTAGGGGGCAGGGGGCTTTTGGACACTGAAGCTTTCTTT
CASSLGGRGLLDTEAFF
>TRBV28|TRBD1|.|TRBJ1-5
TGTGCCAGCAGCTTGGGACAGGGCAATCAGCCCCAGCATTTT
CASSLGQGNQPQHF
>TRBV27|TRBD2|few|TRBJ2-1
TGTGCCAGCAGTCCCGGAACTAGCGGCTACAATGAGCAGTTCTTC
CASSPGTSGYNEQFF
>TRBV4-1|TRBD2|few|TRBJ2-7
TGCGCCAGCAGCCAAGTTGCTAGCGGGGTAAACGAGCAGTACTTC
CASSQVASGVNEQYF
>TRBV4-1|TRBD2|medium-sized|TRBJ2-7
TGCGCCAGCAGCTCACTAGCGGTGAGCTCCTACGAGCAGTACTTC
CASSSLAVSSYEQYF
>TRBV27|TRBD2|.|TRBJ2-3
TGTGCCAGCAGTTTAGGGCTAGCGGGGGCCCTAGATACGCAGTATTTT
CASSLGLAGALDTQYF
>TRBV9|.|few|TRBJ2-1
TGTGCCAGCAGCGTAGTAGGTAGCGCCAGGTATGAGCAGTTCTTC
CASSVVGSARYEQFF
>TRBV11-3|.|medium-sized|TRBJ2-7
TGTGCCAGCAGCCTCCGGGACTCCTACGAGCAGTACTTC
CASSLRDSYEQYF
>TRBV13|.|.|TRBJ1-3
TGTGCCAGCAGCTTAGGCCTCGTAGCGGGAAACACCATATATTTT
CASSLGLVAGNTIYF
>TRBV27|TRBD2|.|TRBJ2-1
TGTGCCAGCAGACTAGCGGGGGGGCCAAATGAGCAGTTCTTC
CASRLAGGPNEQFF
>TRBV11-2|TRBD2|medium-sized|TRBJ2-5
TGTGCCAGCAGCTTATCGACTAGCGCCCAAGAGACCCAGTACTTC
CASSLSTSAQETQYF
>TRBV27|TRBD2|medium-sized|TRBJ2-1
TGTGCCAGCAGGGTAGGTTACGACCTCGAGCGGGAGGCCTCCTACAATGAGCAGTTCTTC
CASRVGYDLEREASYNEQFF
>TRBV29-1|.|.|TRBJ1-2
TGCAGCGTTGAATCCTGGACTGTCGCTAACTATGGCTACACCTTC
CSVESWTVANYGYTF
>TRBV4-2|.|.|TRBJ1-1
TGTGCCAGCAGCCAAGATCCGGGGAACACTGAAGCTTTCTTT
CASSQDPGNTEAFF
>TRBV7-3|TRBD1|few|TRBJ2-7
TGTGCCAGCAGCTTGCAGGGGGCGCGAGAGCAGTACTTC
CASSLQGAREQYF
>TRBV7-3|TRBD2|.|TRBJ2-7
TGCGCCAGCAGCCAAGTGTCTAGCGGAGAGTACGAGCAGTACTTC
CASSQVSSGEYEQYF
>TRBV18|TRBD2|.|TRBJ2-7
TGTGCCAGCTCCCGCCTACTAGCGGGTCCCTACGAGCAGTACTTC
CASSRLLAGPYEQYF
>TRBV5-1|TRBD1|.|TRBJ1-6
TGCGCCAGCCAACAAACAGGACAGGGCAATTCCCCCCTCCACTTT
CASQQTGQGNSPLHF
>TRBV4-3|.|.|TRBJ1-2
TGCGCCAGCAGCCACCTAGGGGGGGGAGATGGCTACACCTTC
CASSHLGGGDGYTF
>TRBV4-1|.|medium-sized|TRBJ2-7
TGCGCCAGCAGCCACCCAGGGAACTACGAGCAGTACTTC
CASSHPGNYEQYF
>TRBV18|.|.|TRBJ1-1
TGTGCCAGCTCACCAGATGAAGGTGGGCAGAACACTGAAGCTTTCTTT
CASSPDEGGQNTEAFF
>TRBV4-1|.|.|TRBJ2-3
TGCGCCAGCAGCCCCGTCTCAGGGATGGATACGCAGTATTTT
CASSPVSGMDTQYF
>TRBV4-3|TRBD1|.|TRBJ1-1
TGCGCCAGCAGCGCGTGGACAGGGGCGAACACTGAAGCTTTCTTT
CASSAWTGANTEAFF
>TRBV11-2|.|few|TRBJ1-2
TGTGCCAGCAGCTTAGGACAGTCTAACTATGGCTACACCTTC
CASSLGQSNYGYTF
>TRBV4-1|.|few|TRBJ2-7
TGCGCCAGCAGCCAAACAAAATTCTACGAGCAGTACTTC
CASSQTKFYEQYF
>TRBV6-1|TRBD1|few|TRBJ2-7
TGTGCCAGCAGTGAAAGGCGGTGGACAGGCTCCTACGAGCAGTACTTC
CASSERRWTGSYEQYF